Below are 3 T cell receptor beta chains sequenced from a single sample in a study of blood T cell repertoires in COVID-19. Sequenced by immunoSEQ multiplex PCR; TCRdb stores in-frame clones only, minus some. Among roughly 260,000 clones listed, approximately 92% were seen once. The specimen sequenced was peripheral blood. All receptors come from a person under 35 with COVID-19, enrolled during active disease.

This clone was detected only a few times. The gene calls are TRBV5-4 and TRBJ2-7, with unresolved D. CDR3 size: 13 residues. Germline V gives CDR1 SGHNT, CDR2 YYREEE (reference sequence). Trimming took 4 bases from V and 4 from J, leaving 12 bases between them. The CDR3 sequence: CASSEATSYEQYF. The CDR3 DNA follows: TGTGCCAGCAGCGAGGCTACCAGTTACGAGCAGTACTTC.

Here the CDR3 reads CASSGGLAGITDTQYF. The CDR3 DNA is TGTGCCAGCAGCGGAGGGTTAGCGGGCATCACAGATACGCAGTATTTT. The chain is built from TRBV5-4 and TRBJ2-3, with 7 nucleotides matching TRBD2. CDR1 and CDR2 (germline): SGHNT, YYREEE (reference sequence). The CDR3 consists of 16 residues. Trimming removed 4 bases from V and 2 bases from J; junction bases left unmatched: 10.

The chain has TRBV6-2 or TRBV6-3 and TRBJ1-5; 7 bases match TRBD1. CDR3 length equals 15 residues. Per germline, CDR1 MNHEY and CDR2 SVGEGT. V lost 5 bases to trimming and J lost 4 bases; unmatched junction nucleotides: 8. This CDR3 is CASSARTGRNQPQHF. In nucleotides, the CDR3 is TGTGCCAGCAGTGCCCGGACAGGTCGTAATCAGCCCCAGCATTTT.